A selection of T cell receptor beta chains follows, all from one sample in a study of breast tumors, draining lymph nodes, adjacent tissues. TCRdb fed the multiplex PCR reads into MiXCR, producing one record per CDR3 protein. The table includes around 120,000 distinct CDR3 sequences, about 20% detected once. Sequencing was performed on axillary lymph node tissue. Receptor source: a female donor with breast cancer. Some clones in this sample may be carry-over from other donors' samples. Each CDR3 is given with its conserved first and last residue. A D gene is named only where the DNA matches it firmly. Only some rows state a clone size, as once, few, many or a class for expanded clones.

>TRBV11-2|TRBD2|TRBJ2-1|NA
CASSSGRGEVEQFF
TGTGCCAGCAGCTCTGGGCGGGGGGAGGTTGAGCAGTTCTTC
>TRBV19|TRBD1|TRBJ2-3|NA
CASRLNLGGTETQYF
TGTGCCAGTAGACTAAACCTAGGGGGCACAGAGACGCAGTATTTT
>TRBV20-1|TRBD2|TRBJ2-2|many
CSAAAGTSDTGELFF
TGCAGTGCTGCAGCCGGGACTAGCGACACCGGGGAGCTGTTTTTT
>TRBV19|NA|TRBJ2-3|many
CASSRQAASTDTQYF
TGTGCCAGTAGTAGACAGGCGGCGAGCACAGATACGCAGTATTTT
>TRBV20-1|NA|TRBJ1-6|many
CSAREGVFYNSPLHF
TGCAGTGCTAGAGAGGGTGTATTTTATAATTCACCCCTCCACTTT
>TRBV5-1|NA|TRBJ2-3|many
CASSPAATSSTDTQYF
TGCGCCAGCAGCCCGGCAGCTACCTCTAGCACAGATACGCAGTATTTT
>TRBV5-8|NA|TRBJ1-6|many
CASSWIGLKDNSPLHF
TGTGCCAGCAGCTGGATCGGGTTGAAGGATAATTCACCCCTCCACTTT
>TRBV20-1|TRBD2|TRBJ2-1|many
CSARRPGSGGYNEQFF
TGCAGTGCTAGACGCCCGGGGAGCGGGGGGTACAATGAGCAGTTCTTC
>TRBV2|TRBD1|TRBJ1-5|many
CASSRDRVNQPQHF
TGTGCCAGCAGTAGAGACAGGGTCAATCAGCCCCAGCATTTT
>TRBV29-1|NA|TRBJ2-1|many
CSVRTQSLYNEQFF
TGCAGCGTCCGGACCCAAAGCCTTTACAATGAGCAGTTCTTC
>TRBV7-9|TRBD2|TRBJ2-1|many
CASSLAGSGLAGLGEQFF
TGTGCCAGCAGCTTAGCTGGTTCGGGACTAGCGGGTCTCGGGGAGCAGTTCTTC
>TRBV27|NA|TRBJ1-5|many
CASSSLTGLNQPQHF
TGTGCCAGCAGTTCCCTGACAGGATTGAATCAGCCCCAGCATTTT
>TRBV28|NA|TRBJ1-4|many
CASSSRMDVTTNEKLFF
TGTGCCAGCAGTTCGCGGATGGACGTTACGACTAATGAAAAACTGTTTTTT
>TRBV5-6|NA|TRBJ2-3|NA
CASSLEVRAADTQYF
TGTGCCAGCAGCTTGGAAGTGCGGGCCGCAGATACGCAGTATTTT
>TRBV20-1|NA|TRBJ2-7|many
CSARDLGQYF
TGCAGTGCTAGGGACCTCGGGCAGTACTTC